The rows below give T cell receptor beta chains drawn from one sample of a study of T cell repertoires in aging, cancer and after chemotherapy. TCRdb passed the multiplex PCR reads through MiXCR, listing each CDR3 protein once. Of over a thousand distinct CDR3 sequences detected, under 30% appear once; the ten largest clones hold about 40%. The sequencing sample was made of blood. The receptors come from a human donor with a solid tumor. Each CDR3 is given with its conserved first and last residue. Fields, in order: D gene, J gene, clone size, V gene, CDR3 DNA, CDR3 protein. A D gene is named only where the DNA matches it firmly. Part of the rows lack a size; the others show once, few, many or a class for expanded clones.

>.|TRBJ1-4|medium-sized|TRBV6-1
TGTGCCAGCAGTCCCACATCGGGGATCAATGAAAAACTGTTTTTT
CASSPTSGINEKLFF
>.|TRBJ2-3|few|TRBV25-1
TGTGCCAGCAGCCGCCCCCCAGATACGCAGTATTTT
CASSRPPDTQYF
>.|TRBJ1-6|.|TRBV5-5
TGTGCCAGCAGCTTGTTCAGGGGTAATTCACCCCTCCACTTT
CASSLFRGNSPLHF
>TRBD2|TRBJ2-1|.|TRBV19
TGTGCCAGTGGTATTTTAAGGGGAGGGAGCAATGAGCAGTTCTTC
CASGILRGGSNEQFF
>TRBD2|TRBJ2-3|.|TRBV28
TGTGCCAGCAGTTGGGTGACTAGCGGGAAAACAGATACGCAGTATTTT
CASSWVTSGKTDTQYF
>TRBD1|TRBJ1-2|hyperexpanded|TRBV7-9
TGTGCCAGCAGCGCGGCCGGGACAGGGTCTGTGGATGGCTACACCTTC
CASSAAGTGSVDGYTF
>.|TRBJ1-2|large|TRBV5-6
TGTGCCAGCAGCTTTTATGATGGCTACACCTTC
CASSFYDGYTF
>.|TRBJ1-6|large|TRBV5-6
TGTGCCAGCAGCCCGGTGGGGGGATCACCCCTCCACTTT
CASSPVGGSPLHF
>TRBD1|TRBJ1-5|medium-sized|TRBV5-4
TGTGCCAGCAGCAATGGACAGGGATTGCAGCCCCAGCATTTT
CASSNGQGLQPQHF
>.|TRBJ2-7|.|TRBV18
TGTGCCAACTCACTTGACCGTACCTCCTACGAGCAGTACTTC
CANSLDRTSYEQYF
>.|TRBJ2-4|.|TRBV6-5
TGTGCCAGCGGAACCCCCCCGGCCATTCAGTACTTC
CASGTPPAIQYF
>.|TRBJ1-1|few|TRBV10-3
TGTGCCATCAGTGAGATAAAAAACACTGAAGCTTTCTTT
CAISEIKNTEAFF
>.|TRBJ2-2|.|TRBV12-5
TGTGCTAGTGGTTTATCTAGAGGGTCCGGGGAGCTGTTTTTT
CASGLSRGSGELFF
>.|TRBJ2-3|.|TRBV29-1
TGCAGCGTGGCTCTGGGGAGGACAGATACGCAGTATTTT
CSVALGRTDTQYF
>.|TRBJ2-3|.|TRBV6-5
TGTGCCAGCAGCCCTGACGGGAGATTGGGCACAGATACGCAGTATTTT
CASSPDGRLGTDTQYF
>TRBD1|TRBJ1-1|.|TRBV12-3/TRBV12-4
TGTGCCAGCAGTTTCATGGGACAGGGCGTTGAAGCTTTCTTT
CASSFMGQGVEAFF
>.|TRBJ2-7|large|TRBV6-6
TGTGCCAGCAGTACGGGACTTAACGAGCAGTACTTC
CASSTGLNEQYF
>.|TRBJ2-7|.|TRBV6-5
TGTGCCAGCACCTCTGGGAGTGAGCAGTACTTC
CASTSGSEQYF
>.|TRBJ2-2|.|TRBV4-2
TGTGCCAGCAGCCAAGGGGGTTTGAAAGGGGTAAGAACCGGGGAGCTGTTTTTT
CASSQGGLKGVRTGELFF
>.|TRBJ1-1|.|TRBV18
TGTGCCAGCTCGAGGACGGACAGCTATGAAGCTTTCTTT
CASSRTDSYEAFF
>TRBD2|TRBJ2-2|few|TRBV5-1
TGCGCCAGCAGGTCGACTAGCGGGAGGGGGGTCGTAAGGTTTTTT
CASRSTSGRGVVRFF
>.|TRBJ2-2|large|TRBV7-3
TGTGCCAGCAGATGGACAGCGAACACCGGGGAGCTGTTTTTT
CASRWTANTGELFF
>TRBD2|TRBJ2-3|.|TRBV19
TGTGCCAGTAGTATCGCCAGCGGGGGGATACGGACAGATACGCAGTATTTT
CASSIASGGIRTDTQYF
>.|TRBJ2-7|.|TRBV19
TGTGCCAGTAGTATGGGTTCAAGTTCGTTGGGAGCGGGTGCCTACGAGCAGTACTTC
CASSMGSSSLGAGAYEQYF
>.|TRBJ1-5|medium-sized|TRBV19
TGTGCCACCAAAGGGTTGGGTGATCAGCCCCAGCATTTT
CATKGLGDQPQHF
>.|TRBJ2-3|large|TRBV29-1
TGCAGCGTTGAAGGACTTCGAGCAGATACGCAGTATTTT
CSVEGLRADTQYF
>TRBD1|TRBJ2-2|few|TRBV7-9
TGTGCCAGCAGAAGGACAGGGAACACCGGGGAGCTGTTTTTT
CASRRTGNTGELFF
>.|TRBJ2-4|few|TRBV7-9
TGTGCCAGCAGCTTAATGAACATTCAGTACTTC
CASSLMNIQYF
>.|TRBJ1-6|.|TRBV6-1
TGTGCCAGCAGTGAATTGGAAACCTATAATTCACCCCTCCACTTT
CASSELETYNSPLHF
>TRBD1|TRBJ1-3|few|TRBV7-9
TGTGCCAGCACCTTGACAGGGACTGGAAACACCATATATTTT
CASTLTGTGNTIYF
>TRBD1|TRBJ1-3|medium-sized|TRBV5-5
TGTGCCAGCGGGACAGCTGGAAACACCATATATTTT
CASGTAGNTIYF
>TRBD1|TRBJ2-6|medium-sized|TRBV19
TGTGCCAGTAGACAAGACAGGGAGCATTCTGGGGCCAACGTCCTGACTTTC
CASRQDREHSGANVLTF
>TRBD2|TRBJ2-7|medium-sized|TRBV5-5
TGTGCCAGCAGCTTGGTGGGCATAGCGGGAGGGTCCTACGAGCAGTACTTC
CASSLVGIAGGSYEQYF
>.|TRBJ2-1|.|TRBV7-9
TGTGCCAGCAGCTTGAGTCTCCCCTTCAATGAGCAGTTCTTC
CASSLSLPFNEQFF
>.|TRBJ1-4|large|TRBV6-5
TGTGCCAGCAGCCCCGACAGAGCAACTAATGAAAAACTGTTTTTT
CASSPDRATNEKLFF
>TRBD2|TRBJ2-3|medium-sized|TRBV10-3
TGTGCCATCAGTGATCCACGGGAGGGTGCAGATACGCAGTATTTT
CAISDPREGADTQYF
>TRBD1|TRBJ2-1|.|TRBV6-1
TGTGCCAGCAGCCCGGGACAGAGCTCCTACAATGAGCAGTTCTTC
CASSPGQSSYNEQFF
>.|TRBJ2-5|.|TRBV15
TGTGCCACCAGCGGCCGGACCTCCGGAGAGACCCAGTACTTC
CATSGRTSGETQYF
>.|TRBJ2-1|large|TRBV30
TGTGCCTGGAGTGTAGGAGACAGTCAGCAGTTCTTC
CAWSVGDSQQFF
>.|TRBJ1-3|medium-sized|TRBV7-6
TGTGCCAGCAGCTTGGGCCCCCTGAGGGGAAACACCATATATTTT
CASSLGPLRGNTIYF
>.|TRBJ1-1|.|TRBV12-3/TRBV12-4
TGTGCTAGTGGTTCACTCCCGGACGGCACTGAAGCTTTCTTT
CASGSLPDGTEAFF
>TRBD2|TRBJ2-1|once|TRBV20-1
TGCAGTGCTAGAGATTTTTTACTAGCGGAATACAATGAGCAGTTCTTC
CSARDFLLAEYNEQFF